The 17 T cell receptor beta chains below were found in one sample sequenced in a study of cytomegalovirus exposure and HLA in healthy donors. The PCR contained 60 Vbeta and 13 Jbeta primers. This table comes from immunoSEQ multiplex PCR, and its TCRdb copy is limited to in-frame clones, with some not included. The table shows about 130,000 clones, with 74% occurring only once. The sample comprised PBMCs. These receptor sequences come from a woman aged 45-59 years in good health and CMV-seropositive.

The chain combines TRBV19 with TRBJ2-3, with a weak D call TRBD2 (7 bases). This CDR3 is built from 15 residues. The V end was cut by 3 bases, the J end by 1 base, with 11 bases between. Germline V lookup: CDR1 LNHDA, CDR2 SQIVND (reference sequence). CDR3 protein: CASSIAGAGTDTQYF. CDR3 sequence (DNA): TGTGCCAGTAGTATTGCGGGGGCGGGCACAGATACGCAGTATTTT. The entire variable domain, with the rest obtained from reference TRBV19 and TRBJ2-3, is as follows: DGGITQSPKYLFRKEGQNVTLSCEQNLNHDAMYWYRQDPGQGLRLIYYSQIVNDFQKGDIAEGYSVSREKKESFPLTVTSAQKNPTAFYLCASSIAGAGTDTQYFGPGTRLTVL.

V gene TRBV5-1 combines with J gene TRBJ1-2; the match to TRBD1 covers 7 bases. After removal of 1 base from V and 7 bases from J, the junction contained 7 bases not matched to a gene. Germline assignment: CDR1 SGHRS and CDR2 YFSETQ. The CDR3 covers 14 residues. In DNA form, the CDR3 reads TGCGCCAGCAGCTTGACCACAGGGGCGGGTGGCTACACCTTC. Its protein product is CASSLTTGAGGYTF.

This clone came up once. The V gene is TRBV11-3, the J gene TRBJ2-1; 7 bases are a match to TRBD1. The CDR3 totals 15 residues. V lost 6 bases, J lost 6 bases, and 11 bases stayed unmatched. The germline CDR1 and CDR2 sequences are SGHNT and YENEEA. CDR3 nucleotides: TGTGCCAGCAGTCGCCAGACAGGGTCGGGCAATGAGCAGTTCTTC. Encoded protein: CASSRQTGSGNEQFF.

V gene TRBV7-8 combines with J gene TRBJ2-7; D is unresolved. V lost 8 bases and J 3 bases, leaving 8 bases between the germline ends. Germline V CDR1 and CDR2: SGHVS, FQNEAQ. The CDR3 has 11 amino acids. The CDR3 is CASSRVYEQYF. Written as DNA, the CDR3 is TGTGCCAGCTCCCGGGTCTACGAGCAGTACTTC.

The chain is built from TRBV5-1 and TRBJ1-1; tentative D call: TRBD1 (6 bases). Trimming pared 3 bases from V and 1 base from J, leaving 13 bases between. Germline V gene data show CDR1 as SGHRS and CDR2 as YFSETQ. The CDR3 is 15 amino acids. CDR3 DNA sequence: TGCGCCAGCAGCTCAAACTCAGGGGAGAACACTGAAGCTTTCTTT. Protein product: CASSSNSGENTEAFF.

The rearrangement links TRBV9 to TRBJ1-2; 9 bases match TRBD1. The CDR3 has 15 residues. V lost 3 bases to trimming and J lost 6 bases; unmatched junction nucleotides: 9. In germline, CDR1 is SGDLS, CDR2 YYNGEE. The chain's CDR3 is CASSASGTGTNGYTF. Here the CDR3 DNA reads TGTGCCAGCAGCGCTTCCGGGACAGGGACTAATGGCTACACCTTC.

CDR3 residues: CASTGGQVRGYTF. In DNA, the CDR3 is TGTGCCAGCACAGGGGGACAGGTTAGGGGCTACACCTTC. The rearrangement joins TRBV9 to TRBJ1-2; 8 bases agree with TRBD1. The CDR3 covers 13 residues. Germline CDR1 reads SGDLS; CDR2 reads YYNGEE. V lost 6 bases, J lost 8 bases, and 9 bases stayed unmatched.

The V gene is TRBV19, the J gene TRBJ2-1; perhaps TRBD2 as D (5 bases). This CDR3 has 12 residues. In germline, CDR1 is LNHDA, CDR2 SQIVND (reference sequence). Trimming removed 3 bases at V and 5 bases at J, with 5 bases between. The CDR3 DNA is TGTGCCAGTAGTATGCGGGACAATGAGCAGTTCTTC. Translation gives CASSMRDNEQFF.

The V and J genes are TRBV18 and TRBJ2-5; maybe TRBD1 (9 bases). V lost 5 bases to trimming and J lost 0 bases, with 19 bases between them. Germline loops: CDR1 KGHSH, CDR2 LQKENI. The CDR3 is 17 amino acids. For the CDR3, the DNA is TGTGCCAGCTCAACGCGGGGGGACAGGGAAAACCAAGAGACCCAGTACTTC. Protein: CASSTRGDRENQETQYF.

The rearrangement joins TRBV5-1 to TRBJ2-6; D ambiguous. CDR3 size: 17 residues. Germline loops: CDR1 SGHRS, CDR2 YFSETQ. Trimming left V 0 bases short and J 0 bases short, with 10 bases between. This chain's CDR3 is CASSLGDSNSGANVLTF. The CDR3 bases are TGCGCCAGCAGCTTGGGTGACTCTAACTCTGGGGCCAACGTCCTGACTTTC.

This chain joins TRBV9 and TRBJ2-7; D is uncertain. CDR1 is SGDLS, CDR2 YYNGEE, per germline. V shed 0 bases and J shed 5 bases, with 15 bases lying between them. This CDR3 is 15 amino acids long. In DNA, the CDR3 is TGTGCCAGCAGCGTAGGGGTGCTCCTAAGCGACGAGCAGTACTTC. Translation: CASSVGVLLSDEQYF.

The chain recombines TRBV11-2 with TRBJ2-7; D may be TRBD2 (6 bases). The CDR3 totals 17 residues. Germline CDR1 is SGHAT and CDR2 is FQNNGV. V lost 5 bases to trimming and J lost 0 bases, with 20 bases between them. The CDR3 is CASSPPARRVASYEQYF. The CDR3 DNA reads TGTGCCAGCAGCCCCCCGGCGAGGAGGGTCGCCTCCTACGAGCAGTACTTC.

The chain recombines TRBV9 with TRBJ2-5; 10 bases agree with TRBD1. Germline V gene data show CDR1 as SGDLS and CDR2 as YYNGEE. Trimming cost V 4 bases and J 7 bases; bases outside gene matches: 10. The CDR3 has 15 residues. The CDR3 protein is CASSPRQGARVTQYF. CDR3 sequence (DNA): TGTGCCAGCAGCCCCCGACAGGGGGCTAGGGTGACCCAGTACTTC.

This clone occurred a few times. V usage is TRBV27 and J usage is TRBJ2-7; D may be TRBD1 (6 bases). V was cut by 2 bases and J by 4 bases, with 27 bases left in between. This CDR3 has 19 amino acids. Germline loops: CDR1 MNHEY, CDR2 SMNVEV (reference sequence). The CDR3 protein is CASSLGRRGRPPPAYEQYF. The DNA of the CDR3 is TGTGCCAGCAGTTTAGGTCGCAGGGGACGGCCACCCCCGGCATACGAGCAGTACTTC.

As DNA, the CDR3 is TGTGCCAGCAGCGGGGGGACCTACGAGCAGTACTTC. This encodes CASSGGTYEQYF. The chain is built from TRBV7-2 and TRBJ2-7; perhaps TRBD2 as D (6 bases). The CDR3 runs to 12 residues. Germline values: CDR1 SGHTA, CDR2 FQGNSA. Trimming shortened V by 5 bases and J by 2 bases, and 7 bases separated the two germline ends.

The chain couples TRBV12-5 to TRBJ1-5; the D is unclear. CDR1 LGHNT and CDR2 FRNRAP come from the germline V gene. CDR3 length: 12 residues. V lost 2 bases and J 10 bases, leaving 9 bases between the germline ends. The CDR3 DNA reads TGTGCTAGTGGTTTGTCGGAGGCCCCCCAGCATTTT. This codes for CASGLSEAPQHF.

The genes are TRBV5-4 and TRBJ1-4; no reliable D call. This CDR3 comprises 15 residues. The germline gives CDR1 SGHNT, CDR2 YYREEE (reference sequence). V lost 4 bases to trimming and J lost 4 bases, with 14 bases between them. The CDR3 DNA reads TGTGCCAGCAGCCGTACTAGGGCCGTTAATGAAAAACTGTTTTTT. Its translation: CASSRTRAVNEKLFF.